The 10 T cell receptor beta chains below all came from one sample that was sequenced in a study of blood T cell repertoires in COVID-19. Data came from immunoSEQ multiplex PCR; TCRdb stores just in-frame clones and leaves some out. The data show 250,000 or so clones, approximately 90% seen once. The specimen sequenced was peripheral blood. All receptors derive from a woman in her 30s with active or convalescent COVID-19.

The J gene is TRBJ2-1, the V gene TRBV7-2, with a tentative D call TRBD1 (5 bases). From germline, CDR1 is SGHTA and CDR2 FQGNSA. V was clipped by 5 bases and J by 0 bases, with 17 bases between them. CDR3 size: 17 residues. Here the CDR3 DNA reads TGTGCCAGCAGCCCGCGGACATCCCTGAGCTCCTACAATGAGCAGTTCTTC. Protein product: CASSPRTSLSSYNEQFF. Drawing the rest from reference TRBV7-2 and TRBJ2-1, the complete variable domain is GAGVSQSPSNKVTEKGKDVELRCDPISGHTALYWYRQSLGQGLEFLIYFQGNSAPDKSGLPSDRFSAERTGGSVSTLTIQRTQQEDSAVYLCASSPRTSLSSYNEQFFGPGTRLTVL.

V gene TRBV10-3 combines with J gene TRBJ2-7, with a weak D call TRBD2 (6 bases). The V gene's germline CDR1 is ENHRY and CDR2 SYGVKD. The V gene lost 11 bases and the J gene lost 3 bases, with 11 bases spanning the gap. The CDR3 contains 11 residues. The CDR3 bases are TGTGCCGGAGGGGACCGCTACGAGCAGTACTTC. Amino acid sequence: CAGGDRYEQYF.

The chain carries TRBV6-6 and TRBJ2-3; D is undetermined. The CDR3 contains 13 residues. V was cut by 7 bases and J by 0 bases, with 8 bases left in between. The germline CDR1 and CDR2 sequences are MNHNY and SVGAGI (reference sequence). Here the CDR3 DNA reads TGTGCCAGCACCCTACCTAGCACAGATACGCAGTATTTT. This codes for CASTLPSTDTQYF.

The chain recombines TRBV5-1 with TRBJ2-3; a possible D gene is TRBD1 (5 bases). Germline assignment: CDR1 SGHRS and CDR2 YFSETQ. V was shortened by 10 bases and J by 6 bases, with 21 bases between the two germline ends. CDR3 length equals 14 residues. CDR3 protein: CAGSPGSRADTQYF. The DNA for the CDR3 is TGCGCCGGTTCACCGGGCTCCAGGGCCGATACGCAGTATTTT.

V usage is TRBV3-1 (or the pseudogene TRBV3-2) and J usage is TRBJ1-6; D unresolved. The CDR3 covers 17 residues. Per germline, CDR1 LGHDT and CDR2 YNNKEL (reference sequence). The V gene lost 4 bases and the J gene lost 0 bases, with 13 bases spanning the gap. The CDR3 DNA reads TGTGCCAGCAGCCCCCAAATACTGAGCTCCTATAATTCACCCCTCCACTTT. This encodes CASSPQILSSYNSPLHF.

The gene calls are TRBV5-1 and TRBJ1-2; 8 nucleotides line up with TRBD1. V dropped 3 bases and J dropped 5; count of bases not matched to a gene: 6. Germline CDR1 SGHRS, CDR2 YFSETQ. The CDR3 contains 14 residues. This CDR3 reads CASSSQGTGYGYTF. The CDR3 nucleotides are TGCGCCAGCAGCTCCCAAGGGACAGGATATGGCTACACCTTC. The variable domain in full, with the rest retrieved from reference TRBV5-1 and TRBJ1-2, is KAGVTQTPRYLIKTRGQQVTLSCSPISGHRSVSWYQQTPGQGLQFLFEYFSETQRNKGNFPGRFSGRQFSNSRSEMNVSTLELGDSALYLCASSSQGTGYGYTFGSGTRLTVV.

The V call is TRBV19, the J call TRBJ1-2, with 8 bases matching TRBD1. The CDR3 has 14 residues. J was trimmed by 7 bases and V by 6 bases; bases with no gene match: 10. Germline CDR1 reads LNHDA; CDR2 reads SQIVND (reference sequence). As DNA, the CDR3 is TGTGCCAGTAGACGAGACAGGGGTCTGAGTGGCTACACCTTC. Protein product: CASRRDRGLSGYTF.

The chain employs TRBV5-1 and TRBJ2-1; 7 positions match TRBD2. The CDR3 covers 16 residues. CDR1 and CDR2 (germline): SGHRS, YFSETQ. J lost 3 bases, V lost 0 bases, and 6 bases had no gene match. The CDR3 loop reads CASSLGAGTFYNEQFF. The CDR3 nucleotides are TGCGCCAGCAGCTTGGGAGCGGGGACCTTCTACAATGAGCAGTTCTTC. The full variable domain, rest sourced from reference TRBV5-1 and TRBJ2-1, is KAGVTQTPRYLIKTRGQQVTLSCSPISGHRSVSWYQQTPGQGLQFLFEYFSETQRNKGNFPGRFSGRQFSNSRSEMNVSTLELGDSALYLCASSLGAGTFYNEQFFGPGTRLTVL.

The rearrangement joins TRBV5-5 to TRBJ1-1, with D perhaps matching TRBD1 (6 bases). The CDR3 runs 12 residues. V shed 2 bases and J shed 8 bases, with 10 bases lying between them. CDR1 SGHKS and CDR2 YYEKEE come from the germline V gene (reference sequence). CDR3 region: CASSFFTGEAFF. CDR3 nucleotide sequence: TGTGCCAGCAGCTTCTTTACAGGGGAAGCTTTCTTT.

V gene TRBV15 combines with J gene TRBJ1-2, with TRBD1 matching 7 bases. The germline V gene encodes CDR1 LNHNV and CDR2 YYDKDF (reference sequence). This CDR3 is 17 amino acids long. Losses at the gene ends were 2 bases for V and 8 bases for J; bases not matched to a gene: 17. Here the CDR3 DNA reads TGTGCCACCAGCAGATTCTCAGGGGGGCGCCTTTTGCGGGGCTACACCTTC. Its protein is CATSRFSGGRLLRGYTF.